This record covers a single T cell receptor (beta chain). As yet, its antigen is unknown. The TRB libraries of cDNA were built by UMI-labeled 5' RACE. Using the 5' RACE reads, TCRdb records one entry per CDR3 protein without DNA. This sample's clone table lists around 160,000 distinct CDR3 sequences. This specimen comes from a study of CXCR3-negative and CXCR3-positive naive CD8 T cells. Study-wide results and limits: A higher hydrophobicity marked the TRB CDR3s of CXCR3-positive naive cells versus CXCR3-negative naive cells. Both of the naive subsets showed about the same high diversity, but memory CD8+ cells had much less.

The sequence was collected from a human donor in good health. Some clones in this sample may be carry-over from other donors' samples. Sequenced: naive CXCR3+ CD8+ T cells from blood. Indicated subset: CD45RO-CCR7+CD27+CD95- naive CD8+ T cells expressing CXCR3 (TNR3+).

CDR3 in amino acids: CASSPLAGGKNEQFF. J is TRBJ2-1 and V is TRBV28; TCRdb returns TRBD2, unconfirmable since there is no DNA. The CDR3 sequence is 15 residues long. Germline CDR1 reads MDHEN; CDR2 reads SYDVKM.